Presented here are 18 T cell receptor beta chains from one specimen sequenced in a study of neurological immune-mediated disorders. TCRdb processed the 5' RACE reads anew with MiXCR; each CDR3 protein has one entry. The sample includes 40,000 to 55,000 distinct CDR3 sequences, under 3.5% of them seen just once. The sequenced material came from PBMCs. The receptors stem from a woman between 45 and 60 years old with multiple sclerosis.

This clonotype was recorded at least ten times. The chain has TRBV27 and TRBJ2-1, with D maybe TRBD2 (5 bases). The V gene lost 3 bases and the J gene lost 5 bases, with 17 bases spanning the gap. CDR3 length: 16 residues. Germline lookup yields CDR1 MNHEY and CDR2 SMNVEV (reference sequence). CDR3 loop: CASSFRGPGLNNEQFF. CDR3 DNA sequence: TGTGCCAGCAGTTTCCGTGGGCCCGGACTTAACAATGAGCAGTTCTTC.

This clonotype was observed at least ten times. The chain carries TRBV5-1 and TRBJ2-1, with no clear D. The CDR3 extends over 16 amino acids. The germline V gene encodes CDR1 SGHRS and CDR2 YFSETQ. Trimming pared 0 bases from V and 0 bases from J, leaving 10 bases between. Written as DNA, the CDR3 is TGCGCCAGCAGCTTGGCCGGTCCGAGCTCCTACAATGAGCAGTTCTTC. Protein sequence: CASSLAGPSSYNEQFF.

This clonotype has ten or more counts. DNA for the CDR3: TGTGCCAGCAGCGTAGGGGGACTAGCGGGACCAAGCTCCTACAATGAGCAGTTCTTC. It yields the protein CASSVGGLAGPSSYNEQFF. V usage is TRBV9 and J usage is TRBJ2-1, with 13 positions matching TRBD2. V lost 0 bases and J lost 0; bases outside the gene matches: 6. Germline values: CDR1 SGDLS, CDR2 YYNGEE. This CDR3 spans 19 amino acids.

This clonotype was seen at least ten times. The chain joins TRBV12-3 or TRBV12-4 to TRBJ1-5; 9 nucleotides match TRBD1. J gave up 6 bases and V 6 bases, and 9 bases lay outside the gene matches. CDR3 size: 15 residues. This CDR3 reads CASRTTGGGFQPQHF. In DNA form, the CDR3 reads TGTGCCAGCAGGACGACAGGGGGAGGTTTTCAGCCCCAGCATTTT.

This clonotype was observed many times. This chain joins TRBV20-1 and TRBJ2-1; D remains unclear. V gave up 3 bases and J gave up 5 bases, with 5 bases separating them. This CDR3 comprises 11 residues. Germline V gene sequence: CDR1 DFQATT, CDR2 SNEGSKA (reference sequence). The CDR3 DNA follows: TGCAGTGCTAGTAAGAACAATGAGCAGTTCTTC. It encodes CSASKNNEQFF.

This clonotype was detected many times. This sequence joins TRBV5-1 and TRBJ2-5, with D tentatively TRBD1 (5 bases). This CDR3 spans 13 amino acids. Germline V gene lookup returns CDR1 SGHRS and CDR2 YFSETQ. V lost 2 bases to trimming and J lost 2 bases, with 7 bases between them. As DNA, the CDR3 is TGCGCCAGCAGCTTCAGGGTTCAAGAGACCCAGTACTTC. It translates to CASSFRVQETQYF.

At least ten counts were recorded for this clonotype. CDR3 protein: CAISAPQSSYEQYF. The CDR3 bases are TGTGCCATCAGTGCGCCCCAGAGCTCCTACGAGCAGTACTTC. The V gene is TRBV10-3, the J gene TRBJ2-7; the D is unclear. There are 14 residues in the CDR3. V was pared by 4 bases and J by 0 bases, with 10 bases between. Per germline, CDR1 ENHRY and CDR2 SYGVKD.

This clonotype was observed at least ten times. The V and J genes are TRBV16 and TRBJ2-1; 7 positions agree with TRBD1. Trimming cost V 0 bases and J 6 bases; bases outside gene matches: 2. Germline lookup yields CDR1 KGHSY and CDR2 FQNENV. The length of the CDR3 is 14 residues. CDR3 residues: CASSQSRTGNEQFF. DNA of the CDR3: TGTGCCAGCAGCCAATCGCGGACAGGCAATGAGCAGTTCTTC.

The sample holds many counts of this clonotype. The genes are TRBV20-1 and TRBJ1-5, with D possibly TRBD1 on 5 matching bases. The germline gives CDR1 DFQATT, CDR2 SNEGSKA (reference sequence). The CDR3 is 13 residues long. V was shortened by 3 bases and J by 7 bases, with 13 bases between the two germline ends. This chain's CDR3 is CSASYWGGQPQHF. The CDR3 DNA sequence: TGCAGTGCTAGTTACTGGGGCGGCCAGCCCCAGCATTTT.

This clonotype has only a few counts. CDR3 nucleotide sequence: TGTGCCAGCAGCAAGAGGACAGGGGGCTATCACCCGGAGACCCAGTACTTC. This translates into CASSKRTGGYHPETQYF. The chain uses TRBV7-9 and TRBJ2-5; 11 positions match TRBD1. This CDR3 has 17 residues. The V and J ends lost 5 bases and 5 bases, in that order; junction bases with no gene match: 13. Germline-derived CDR1 and CDR2 are SEHNR and FQNEAQ (reference sequence).

Many counts were recorded for this clonotype. CDR3 sequence (DNA): TGTGCCATCAGGCCGGACACCTCTAACTATGGCTACACCTTC. Protein product: CAIRPDTSNYGYTF. The genes are TRBV10-3 and TRBJ1-2; the D gene is possibly TRBD1 (5 bases). The CDR3 length is 14 residues. The germline CDR1 and CDR2 sequences are ENHRY and SYGVKD. The V gene lost 6 bases and the J gene lost 0 bases, with 11 bases spanning the gap.

This clonotype was picked up many times. This sequence joins TRBV20-1 and TRBJ1-1; D is unresolved. Looked up from germline, CDR1 is DFQATT and CDR2 is SNEGSKA (reference sequence). This CDR3 is 12 amino acids long. Trimming took 3 bases from V and 3 from J, leaving 8 bases between them. The chain's CDR3 is CSASPWDTEAFF. CDR3 coding DNA: TGCAGTGCTAGCCCGTGGGACACTGAAGCTTTCTTT.

This clonotype was detected many times. J is TRBJ1-1 and V is TRBV20-1; TRBD1 might be the D (6 bases). Trimming removed 3 bases from V and 4 bases from J, with 9 bases in between. Germline-derived CDR1 and CDR2 are DFQATT and SNEGSKA (reference sequence). There are 12 residues in the CDR3. CDR3 residues: CSASRGVTEAFF. The CDR3 DNA sequence: TGCAGTGCTAGCAGGGGCGTCACTGAAGCTTTCTTT.

This clonotype has ten or more counts. The rearrangement joins TRBV5-1 to TRBJ1-6, with no clear D. The CDR3 is 15 residues long. Trimming cost V 0 bases and J 4 bases, with 8 bases left between them. Germline V lookup: CDR1 SGHRS, CDR2 YFSETQ. The CDR3 bases are TGCGCCAGCAGCTTGGGTAGCGGTTATAATTCACCCCTCCACTTT. Translated: CASSLGSGYNSPLHF. Looking up the rest from reference TRBV5-1 and TRBJ1-6 gives the full variable domain: KAGVTQTPRYLIKTRGQQVTLSCSPISGHRSVSWYQQTPGQGLQFLFEYFSETQRNKGNFPGRFSGRQFSNSRSEMNVSTLELGDSALYLCASSLGSGYNSPLHFGNGTRLTVT.

This clonotype was seen at least ten times. The chain carries TRBV20-1 and TRBJ2-5; D gene uncertain. Germline-derived CDR1 and CDR2 are DFQATT and SNEGSKA (reference sequence). Trimming left V 0 bases short and J 0 bases short, with 8 bases between. This CDR3 is built from 14 residues. The CDR3: CSARDRLYQETQYF. The CDR3 DNA follows: TGCAGTGCTAGAGACAGATTGTACCAAGAGACCCAGTACTTC.

This clonotype occurred many times. This chain joins TRBV7-2 and TRBJ1-2; TRBD1 matches at 10 bases. Germline CDR1 and CDR2: SGHTA and FQGNSA. The CDR3 length is 13 residues. V lost 4 bases to trimming and J lost 4 bases; unmatched junction nucleotides: 0. The DNA of the CDR3 is TGTGCCAGCAGCTGGACAGGGGGCTATGGCTACACCTTC. This codes for CASSWTGGYGYTF.

This clonotype has ten or more counts. V usage is TRBV7-2 and J usage is TRBJ2-7; a possible D gene is TRBD1 (6 bases). Germline CDR1 and CDR2: SGHTA and FQGNSA. The CDR3 consists of 13 residues. V lost 5 bases and J lost 4, with 12 bases in between. The DNA of the CDR3 is TGTGCCAGCAGCACGGACAGAGAATACGAGCAGTACTTC. Protein: CASSTDREYEQYF.

This clonotype was observed many times. The chain is built from TRBV24-1 and TRBJ2-3; TRBD2 agrees at 8 bases. This CDR3 is 18 amino acids long. The junction had 8 bases not matched to a gene; V was cut back by 1 base and J by 0 bases. CDR1 is KGHDR and CDR2 is SFDVKD in the germline V gene. CDR3 amino acids: CATSDLPGGTPSTDTQYF. The CDR3 DNA follows: TGTGCCACCAGTGATTTACCGGGGGGGACACCTAGCACAGATACGCAGTATTTT.